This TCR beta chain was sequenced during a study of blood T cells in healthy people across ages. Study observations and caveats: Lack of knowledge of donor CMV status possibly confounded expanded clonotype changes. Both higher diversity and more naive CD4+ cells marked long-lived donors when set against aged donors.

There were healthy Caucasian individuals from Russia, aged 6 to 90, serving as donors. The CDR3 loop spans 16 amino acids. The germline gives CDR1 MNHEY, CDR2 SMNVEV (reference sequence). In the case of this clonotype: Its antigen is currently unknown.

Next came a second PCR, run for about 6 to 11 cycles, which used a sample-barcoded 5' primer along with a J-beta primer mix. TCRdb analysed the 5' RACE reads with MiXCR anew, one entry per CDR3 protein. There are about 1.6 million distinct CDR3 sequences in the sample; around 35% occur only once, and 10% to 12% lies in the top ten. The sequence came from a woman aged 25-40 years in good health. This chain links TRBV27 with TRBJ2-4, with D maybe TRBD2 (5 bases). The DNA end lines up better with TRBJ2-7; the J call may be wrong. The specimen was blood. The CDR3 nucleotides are TGTGCCAGCAGTTTATCAGGCCCTCGGGGTGCCCTCGAGCAGTACTTC. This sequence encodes CASSLSGPRGALEQYF.